The text below deals with one T cell receptor (beta chain). Its matching antigen is unknown. Naive CD8+ T cells had a CD45RO-CCR7+CD27+CD95- phenotype. CDR3 size: 15 residues. CDR1 and CDR2 from the germline V gene are LNHNV and YYDKDF (reference sequence). The data belong to a study of CXCR3-negative and CXCR3-positive naive CD8 T cells. Study observations and caveats: CXCR3-positive naive cells had more hydrophobic TRB CDR3s than CXCR3-negative naive cells. CXCR3 expression dropped partially after cryopreservation, and most assays relied on fresh PBMCs. No difference in surface CD5 was seen between naive subsets, and TCR strength was inferred from TRB CDR3 properties. Sequencing showed both naive subsets with comparably high diversity, and memory CD8+ cells much lower.

UMI-labeled TRB cDNA libraries were prepared by 5' RACE. TCRdb re-called the 5' RACE reads and shows each CDR3 protein once, DNA omitted. The sample includes about 130,000 distinct CDR3 sequences. The V call is TRBV15, the J call TRBJ2-3; TCRdb names TRBD2, which stays unverified in the absence of DNA. The receptor was isolated from a human donor in good health. Some clones in this sample may be carry-over from other donors' samples. Specimen: naive CXCR3+ CD8+ T cells from blood. Subset described: CD45RO-CCR7+CD27+CD95- naive CD8+ T cells expressing CXCR3 (TNR3+). Here the CDR3 reads CATSSLGPGADTQYF.